What follows are 5 T cell receptor beta chains derived from one specimen sequenced in a study of early T cells in non-severe SARS-CoV-2 infection. TCRdb independently ran MiXCR on the 5' RACE reads; one entry per CDR3 protein. The data contain about 64,000 distinct CDR3 sequences, around 12% of them seen just once; the ten biggest clones take up around 4%. Sequenced input: whole blood. The receptors were gathered from an adult who was a healthcare worker with PCR-confirmed SARS-CoV-2 infection or an uninfected control (not recorded which).

In its sample, this clonotype was seen many times. This rearrangement joins TRBV5-6 to TRBJ2-1; the D is unclear. The CDR3 totals 13 residues. Per the germline V gene, CDR1 is SGHDT and CDR2 is YYEEEE. Trimming left V 0 bases short and J 6 bases short, with 7 bases between. This CDR3 reads CASSLVLANEQFF. The CDR3 DNA is TGTGCCAGCAGCTTGGTGCTCGCCAATGAGCAGTTCTTC.

The V call is TRBV29-1, the J call TRBJ1-2; a possible D gene is TRBD1 (5 bases). Germline CDR1 reads SQVTM; CDR2 reads ANQGSEA. Trimming took off 0 bases at V and 4 bases at J, with 9 bases between the two ends. This CDR3 has 13 residues. The CDR3 here is CSVEEGVLYGYTF. The CDR3 DNA sequence: TGCAGCGTTGAAGAGGGGGTTCTCTATGGCTACACCTTC.

This clonotype was picked up a small number of times. The chain links TRBV7-9 to TRBJ1-1; TRBD1 might be the D (5 bases). Germline V gene sequence: CDR1 SEHNR, CDR2 FQNEAQ (reference sequence). There are 14 residues in the CDR3. V was cut by 8 bases and J by 2 bases, with 15 bases left in between. In DNA, the CDR3 is TGTGCCAGCCTCGTGGGGGACGGCAACACTGAAGCTTTCTTT. Protein product: CASLVGDGNTEAFF.

This clonotype has only a few counts. This sequence joins TRBV6-2 or TRBV6-3 and TRBJ2-7; either TRBD1 or TRBD2 may fit D (5 bases each). The CDR3 has 17 amino acids. Looked up from germline, CDR1 is MNHEY and CDR2 is SVGEGT. V lost 5 bases and J lost 3, with 23 bases in between. The CDR3 protein is CASSEGGFGKGLYEQYF. The CDR3 nucleotides are TGTGCCAGCAGTGAAGGTGGATTCGGGAAGGGGCTCTACGAGCAGTACTTC.

This CDR3 reads CASSEVWTSAPDDTQYF. Here the CDR3 DNA reads TGTGCCAGCAGTGAAGTCTGGACTAGCGCCCCCGACGATACGCAGTATTTT. The chain carries TRBV2 and TRBJ2-3, with TRBD2 identical over 9 bases. Germline CDR1 SNHLY, CDR2 FYNNEI. CDR3 length equals 17 residues. Unmatched junction bases numbered 11, after V lost 1 base and J lost 6 bases.